This entry lists 32 T cell receptor beta chains sequenced from one sample in a study of T-cell memory formation after mild COVID-19. TCRdb reanalysed the 5' RACE reads using MiXCR and keeps one entry per CDR3 protein. The sample has approximately 260,000 distinct CDR3 sequences, approximately 15% seen once; the top ten hold 20% to 25%. The source material was PBMCs or a T cell subset sorted from them (not recorded which). The origin of the receptors is a man aged 18 to 35 who had mild COVID-19 (a few samples of this study predate the infection). Cell type and time point are not known.

This clonotype turned up a few times. The chain uses TRBV13 and TRBJ2-3; TRBD1 agrees at 7 bases. V shed 5 bases, J shed 5 bases, and the junction held 10 bases outside the gene matches. Germline CDR1 is PRHDT and CDR2 is FYEKMQ (reference sequence). There are 15 residues in the CDR3. CDR3 amino acids: CASSGRQGVGDTQYF. CDR3 nucleotide sequence: TGTGCCAGCAGCGGACGACAGGGAGTGGGAGATACGCAGTATTTT.

V is TRBV4-3 and J is TRBJ2-5, with D perhaps TRBD2 (5 bases). CDR1 LGHNA and CDR2 YSLEER come from the germline V gene. The CDR3 is 14 residues long. V lost 0 bases and J lost 5, with 10 bases in between. CDR3 in DNA: TGCGCCAGCAGCCAAGATGAAAGGAGGGAGACCCAGTACTTC. Encoded protein: CASSQDERRETQYF.

This clonotype was detected ten times or more. V gene TRBV9 combines with J gene TRBJ2-2, with TRBD2 identical over 7 bases. The junction had 0 bases not matched to a gene; V was cut back by 0 bases and J by 1 base. The CDR3 consists of 15 residues. CDR1 and CDR2 from the germline V gene are SGDLS and YYNGEE. The CDR3 nucleotides are TGTGCCAGCAGCGTAGGCGGGGGGAACACCGGGGAGCTGTTTTTT. This translates into CASSVGGGNTGELFF.

This clonotype was found a few times. The rearrangement joins TRBV5-6 to TRBJ1-5; 8 positions agree with TRBD1. The CDR3 sequence is 13 residues long. V gave up 3 bases and J gave up 7 bases; unmatched junction bases: 3. Germline-derived CDR1 and CDR2 are SGHDT and YYEEEE. DNA of the CDR3: TGTGCCAGCAGCTCGACAGGGGTCCAGCCCCAGCATTTT. It is translated as CASSSTGVQPQHF.

The chain is built from TRBV6-2 or TRBV6-3 and TRBJ1-5; D call uncertain. The V end lost 6 bases, the J end lost 2 bases, and 14 bases lay between the germline ends. The CDR3 is 15 amino acids. Germline V gene sequence: CDR1 MNHEY, CDR2 SVGEGT. This CDR3 reads CASRPPGRGNQPQHF. CDR3 nucleotides: TGTGCCAGCAGACCCCCCGGACGTGGCAATCAGCCCCAGCATTTT.

The gene calls are TRBV5-6 and TRBJ2-5, with 7 bases aligning to TRBD1. This CDR3 is 17 amino acids long. V lost 4 bases, J lost 5 bases, and 17 bases stayed unmatched. Germline V gives CDR1 SGHDT, CDR2 YYEEEE. In nucleotides, the CDR3 is TGTGCCAGCAGCCCGACCCGGGACAGCTTAACGATCGAGACCCAGTACTTC. Its protein is CASSPTRDSLTIETQYF.

In this sample, this clonotype turned up many times. V gene TRBV5-1 combines with J gene TRBJ1-2, with D perhaps matching TRBD1 (5 bases). The V gene lost 0 bases and the J gene lost 10 bases, with 10 bases spanning the gap. The length of the CDR3 is 12 residues. From germline, CDR1 is SGHRS and CDR2 YFSETQ. DNA for the CDR3: TGCGCCAGCAGCTTGGTGCCGGGGCACTACACCTTC. It specifies CASSLVPGHYTF.

This clonotype was seen repeatedly, ten times or more. The CDR3 reads CASSPDGGRLEQYV. DNA for the CDR3: TGTGCCAGCAGTCCGGACGGGGGGCGCCTCGAGCAGTACGTC. V is TRBV12-3 or TRBV12-4 and J is TRBJ2-7, with a tentative D call TRBD2 (7 bases). The V gene lost 5 bases and the J gene lost 6 bases, with 17 bases spanning the gap. The CDR3 has 14 residues.

The gene calls are TRBV6-6 and TRBJ2-1, with TRBD1 matching 8 bases. There are 15 residues in the CDR3. J gave up 4 bases and V 5 bases, and 7 bases lay outside the gene matches. CDR1 is MNHNY, CDR2 SVGAGI, per germline (reference sequence). The DNA of the CDR3 is TGTGCCAGCAGTCAGCCGGGACAGGCTTACAATGAGCAGTTCTTC. It translates to CASSQPGQAYNEQFF.

The chain recombines TRBV20-1 with TRBJ1-1; the D gene is possibly TRBD1 (5 bases). With 7 bases removed from V and 0 bases from J, the gap between germline ends came to 12 bases. The CDR3 consists of 13 residues. CDR1 is DFQATT, CDR2 SNEGSKA, per germline (reference sequence). The CDR3 DNA reads TGCAGTGGGACCGGGGGAATGAACACTGAAGCTTTCTTT. Residues: CSGTGGMNTEAFF.

This clonotype was detected only a few times. The V and J genes are TRBV5-1 and TRBJ1-1; D is undetermined. V shed 0 bases and J shed 4 bases, with 10 bases lying between them. CDR1 is SGHRS, CDR2 YFSETQ, per germline. This CDR3 comprises 14 residues. The CDR3 loop is CASSLEQRGTEAFF. The DNA of the CDR3 is TGCGCCAGCAGCTTGGAGCAGCGGGGCACTGAAGCTTTCTTT.

This clonotype has just one count. The CDR3 spells CASSSTANTGELFF. In nucleotides, the CDR3 is TGTGCCAGTAGTAGCACAGCGAACACCGGGGAGCTGTTTTTT. This rearrangement joins TRBV19 to TRBJ2-2; D is unresolved. The CDR3 is 14 amino acids. Germline CDR1 LNHDA, CDR2 SQIVND (reference sequence). The germline V and J ends were trimmed by 4 bases and 0 bases, with 6 bases remaining between them.

The chain has TRBV28 and TRBJ2-7; perhaps D is TRBD1 or TRBD2 (6 bases each). CDR1 is MDHEN, CDR2 SYDVKM, per germline. Deletions cut 6 bases from V and 4 bases from J, with 16 bases between. This CDR3 region has 14 residues. In DNA form, the CDR3 reads TGTGCCAGCAGAGGGGGGCTCAACTTTTACGAGCAGTACGTC. It encodes CASRGGLNFYEQYV.

The CDR3 spells CSARERQGSAFF. In DNA form, the CDR3 reads TGCAGTGCTAGAGAGAGACAGGGATCAGCTTTCTTT. This chain joins TRBV20-1 and TRBJ1-1, with 7 bases identical to TRBD1. This CDR3 spans 12 amino acids. Germline-derived CDR1 and CDR2 are DFQATT and SNEGSKA (reference sequence). V was clipped by 0 bases and J by 10 bases; unmatched bases: 5.

The chain recombines TRBV12-3 or TRBV12-4 with TRBJ1-6; weak D call: TRBD1 (5 bases). The CDR3 is made up of 13 amino acids. V was pared by 3 bases and J by 10 bases, with 10 bases between. The CDR3: CASSFGARSPLHF. The CDR3 region has the DNA TGTGCCAGCAGTTTCGGGGCGCGGTCACCCCTCCACTTT.

This clonotype was counted between two and nine times. The chain carries TRBV6-2 or TRBV6-3 and TRBJ2-6; TRBD1 is a possible D gene (6 bases). Germline values: CDR1 MNHEY, CDR2 SVGEGT. The CDR3 spans 15 residues. Between the trimmed V and J ends, which lost 6 bases and 0 bases, there was a span of 9 bases. The CDR3 is CASREQGSGANVLTF. CDR3 nucleotide sequence: TGTGCCAGCAGAGAACAGGGCTCTGGGGCCAACGTCCTGACTTTC.

The rearrangement uses TRBV11-2 and TRBJ1-6; weak D call: TRBD1 (5 bases). The CDR3 contains 16 residues. Germline CDR1 reads SGHAT; CDR2 reads FQNNGV. V lost 5 bases, J lost 10 bases, and 21 bases lay in between. The CDR3 sequence is CASSAIRDGYNSPLHF. The CDR3 bases are TGTGCCAGCAGCGCAATCCGGGACGGCTACAACTCACCCCTCCACTTT.

This clonotype was counted between two and nine times. The rearrangement links TRBV9 to TRBJ2-7; D not resolved. V was cut by 0 bases and J by 2 bases, with 9 bases left in between. Per germline, CDR1 SGDLS and CDR2 YYNGEE. This CDR3 comprises 14 residues. CDR3 sequence: CASSVGLNPYEQYF. The CDR3 nucleotides are TGTGCCAGCAGCGTAGGGTTAAACCCCTACGAGCAGTACTTC.

This clonotype was recorded a few times. The V call is TRBV7-6, the J call TRBJ2-3, with D perhaps matching TRBD2 (5 bases). Trimming took 2 bases from V and 4 from J, leaving 16 bases between them. CDR3 size: 16 residues. Germline V CDR1 and CDR2: SGHVS, FNYEAQ. The CDR3 spells CASSLLAERRADTQYF. In DNA form, the CDR3 reads TGTGCCAGCAGCTTATTGGCGGAGCGGCGGGCAGATACGCAGTATTTT.

Ten or more counts support this clonotype. This sequence joins TRBV5-1 and TRBJ2-7; 8 positions agree with TRBD1. This CDR3 region has 14 residues. Germline V lookup: CDR1 SGHRS, CDR2 YFSETQ. The CDR3 region has the DNA TGCGCCAGCAGCTTGACCTCCGGGACAGGCACATTGTTCGTC. It codes for CASSLTSGTGTLFV.

This clonotype was seen a few times. The rearrangement uses TRBV4-2 and TRBJ1-2; D is perhaps TRBD1 (5 bases). Trimming removed 0 bases at V and 8 bases at J, with 10 bases between. The CDR3 has 13 amino acids. CDR1 LGHNA and CDR2 YNFKEQ come from the germline V gene. CDR3 region: CASSQDSQGGYTF. CDR3 in DNA: TGTGCCAGCAGCCAAGACTCGCAGGGAGGCTACACCTTC.

The chain couples TRBV7-3 to TRBJ2-2, with D possibly TRBD2 on 5 matching bases. The CDR3 spans 14 residues. The germline V gene has CDR1 SGHTA and CDR2 FQGTGA. The germline V and J ends were trimmed by 5 bases and 3 bases, with 10 bases remaining between them. In nucleotides, the CDR3 is TGTGCCAGCAGCCCCACCGGGGACACCGGGGAGCTGTTTTTT. This translates into CASSPTGDTGELFF.

The chain combines TRBV24-1 with TRBJ1-1; D remains ambiguous. This CDR3 is built from 13 residues. Germline V gene sequence: CDR1 KGHDR, CDR2 SFDVKD. Trimming pared 1 base from V and 0 bases from J, leaving 2 bases between. The CDR3 sequence: CATSDFVNTEAFF. In nucleotides, the CDR3 is TGTGCCACCAGTGATTTTGTGAACACTGAAGCTTTCTTT.

This clonotype came up a few times. The chain carries TRBV29-1 and TRBJ2-3; a possible D gene is TRBD1 (5 bases). V was shortened by 0 bases and J by 11 bases, with 12 bases between the two germline ends. Germline-derived CDR1 and CDR2 are SQVTM and ANQGSEA. CDR3 length: 12 residues. The CDR3 region is CSVEEQGRGQYF. The CDR3 region has the DNA TGCAGCGTTGAAGAGCAGGGAAGGGGGCAGTATTTT.

The chain links TRBV7-3 to TRBJ2-3; 7 nucleotides line up with TRBD1. This CDR3 spans 14 amino acids. In germline, CDR1 is SGHTA, CDR2 FQGTGA. V was clipped by 6 bases and J by 2 bases; unmatched bases: 5. The DNA for the CDR3 is TGTGCCAGCAGTCCGGGACAGCCCACAGATACGCAGTATTTT. Encoded protein: CASSPGQPTDTQYF. Filled out from reference TRBV7-3 and TRBJ2-3, the complete variable domain reads GAGVSQTPSNKVTEKGKYVELRCDPISGHTALYWYRQSLGQGPEFLIYFQGTGAADDSGLPNDRFFAVRPEGSVSTLKIQRTERGDSAVYLCASSPGQPTDTQYFGPGTRLTVL.

This clonotype was found a few times. The rearrangement joins TRBV7-9 to TRBJ2-6; D not resolved. Germline assignment: CDR1 SEHNR and CDR2 FQNEAQ (reference sequence). V lost 1 base and J lost 0, with 7 bases in between. The length of the CDR3 is 16 residues. Here the CDR3 reads CASSLVAVSGANVLTF. The CDR3 nucleotides are TGTGCCAGCAGCTTAGTGGCTGTCTCTGGGGCCAACGTCCTGACTTTC.

The J gene is TRBJ1-2, the V gene TRBV7-9, with D possibly TRBD1 on 5 matching bases. V shed 6 bases and J shed 8 bases, with 10 bases lying between them. The CDR3 covers 11 residues. CDR1 and CDR2 from the germline V gene are SEHNR and FQNEAQ (reference sequence). CDR3 nucleotides: TGTGCCAGCAGAAGAGGGGCAGGCTACACCTTC. It yields the protein CASRRGAGYTF.

This rearrangement joins TRBV10-3 to TRBJ1-2, with unresolved D. This CDR3 region has 11 residues. Germline assignment: CDR1 ENHRY and CDR2 SYGVKD. Between the trimmed V and J ends, which lost 10 bases and 6 bases, there was a span of 12 bases. Written as DNA, the CDR3 is TGTGCCAGCTTGGGAGTTCATGGCTACACCTTC. Residues: CASLGVHGYTF.

This clonotype was counted a few times. The rearrangement links TRBV5-6 to TRBJ2-7; tentative D call: TRBD2 (5 bases). Trimming removed 5 bases from V and 0 bases from J, with 15 bases in between. This CDR3 comprises 15 residues. CDR1 SGHDT and CDR2 YYEEEE come from the germline V gene. DNA of the CDR3: TGTGCCAGCAGTCCCCCGGGAACCATCTCCTACGAGCAGTACTTC. This sequence encodes CASSPPGTISYEQYF.

This chain uses TRBV5-5 with TRBJ2-1; unclear D gene. From germline, CDR1 is SGHKS and CDR2 YYEKEE (reference sequence). Trimming removed 2 bases at V and 11 bases at J, with 5 bases between. The CDR3 has 10 amino acids. In nucleotides, the CDR3 is TGTGCCAGCAGCTTTGAGAAGCAGTTCTTC. This translates into CASSFEKQFF.

V usage is TRBV29-1 and J usage is TRBJ1-2; D is ambiguous. This CDR3 has 12 residues. Germline-derived CDR1 and CDR2 are SQVTM and ANQGSEA. The V end was cut by 1 base, the J end by 6 bases, with 9 bases between. CDR3 nucleotide sequence: TGCAGCGTTGAAGGGCAGAACCATGGCTACACCTTC. Its protein is CSVEGQNHGYTF.

V is TRBV29-1 and J is TRBJ1-2, with TRBD1 as a possible D gene (5 bases). Germline loops: CDR1 SQVTM, CDR2 ANQGSEA. The length of the CDR3 is 13 residues. V lost 6 bases, J lost 3 bases, and 14 bases lay in between. The CDR3 spells CSVSQMGDYGYTF. The CDR3 DNA reads TGCAGCGTCTCCCAGATGGGGGACTATGGCTACACCTTC.